The 12 T cell receptor beta chains reported below all come from one sample, sequenced in a study of blood T cell repertoires in COVID-19 (dated by TCRdb to 2020 to 2022). The library came from the immunoSEQ multiplex PCR assay. The clones in this table, taken by TCRdb from immuneACCESS, are in-frame only. Not every clone is retained; where verified, under half of the shortfall comes from an unresolved V gene, and the cause of the rest is unknown. The sample table lists approximately 210,000 clones, approximately 80% of them with a count of one. The ten largest make up roughly 4.3% of the sample. Source material: PBMCs or T cells enriched from blood (not recorded which). The receptors here all came from a man aged 30 to 45 with acute COVID-19.

V usage is TRBV5-1 and J usage is TRBJ2-2; 9 positions agree with TRBD2. The CDR3 is 18 residues long. V lost 0 bases, J lost 5 bases, and 11 bases stayed unmatched. The germline gives CDR1 SGHRS, CDR2 YFSETQ. CDR3 bases: TGCGCCAGCAGCTTGGAGGGACTTATGCTAGCGGGGACCGGGGAGCTGTTTTTT. It is translated as CASSLEGLMLAGTGELFF.

The chain carries TRBV5-1 and TRBJ1-3; D ambiguous. This CDR3 has 15 residues. CDR1 SGHRS and CDR2 YFSETQ come from the germline V gene. Deletions cut 1 base from V and 0 bases from J, with 8 bases between. CDR3 region: CASSLSLSSGNTIYF. CDR3 in DNA: TGCGCCAGCAGCTTGTCGCTAAGCTCTGGAAACACCATATATTTT. Combining the CDR3 with reference TRBV5-1 and TRBJ1-3 gives the whole variable domain KAGVTQTPRYLIKTRGQQVTLSCSPISGHRSVSWYQQTPGQGLQFLFEYFSETQRNKGNFPGRFSGRQFSNSRSEMNVSTLELGDSALYLCASSLSLSSGNTIYFGEGSWLTVV.

This chain links TRBV19 with TRBJ1-5; 10 bases match TRBD1. Losses at the gene ends were 6 bases for V and 4 bases for J; bases not matched to a gene: 9. From germline, CDR1 is LNHDA and CDR2 SQIVND (reference sequence). The CDR3 length is 16 residues. The CDR3, as DNA: TGTGCCAGTAGGGGAATAGGACAGGGGGATAATCAGCCCCAGCATTTT. This gives the protein CASRGIGQGDNQPQHF.

The CDR3 coding sequence is TGCGCCAGCAGCGGACTGACAGGGACTAATGAAAAACTGTTTTTT. Translation gives CASSGLTGTNEKLFF. V gene TRBV5-1 combines with J gene TRBJ1-4, with 7 nucleotides matching TRBD1. J was trimmed by 2 bases and V by 4 bases; bases with no gene match: 5. The CDR3 length is 15 residues. Germline V gene data show CDR1 as SGHRS and CDR2 as YFSETQ.

The chain combines TRBV18 with TRBJ1-6; D is possibly TRBD1 (5 bases). This CDR3 is built from 14 residues. V was clipped by 6 bases and J by 3 bases, with 9 bases between them. Germline lookup yields CDR1 KGHSH and CDR2 LQKENI. The CDR3 sequence is CASSIDSYNSPLHF. The CDR3 bases are TGTGCCAGCTCTATCGACAGCTATAATTCACCCCTCCACTTT.

V and J are TRBV14 and TRBJ1-6; tentative D call: TRBD1 (6 bases). Germline assignment: CDR1 SGHDN and CDR2 FVKESK. Between the trimmed V and J ends, which lost 5 bases and 7 bases, there was a span of 9 bases. The length of the CDR3 is 13 residues. The CDR3 loop is CASSLTGNSPLHF. In DNA, the CDR3 is TGTGCCAGCAGCTTAACAGGGAATTCACCCCTCCACTTT.

This clone was counted a few times. The chain links TRBV6-5 to TRBJ2-1; 11 nucleotides align to TRBD2. V gave up 8 bases and J gave up 7 bases; unmatched junction bases: 7. CDR1 and CDR2 (germline): MNHEY, SVGAGI. The CDR3 totals 14 residues. As DNA, the CDR3 is TGTGCCAGCTCACTAGCGGGGGACCGGAATGAGCAGTTCTTC. This codes for CASSLAGDRNEQFF.

J is TRBJ1-1 and V is TRBV9; no firm D call. V shed 0 bases and J shed 9 bases, with 12 bases lying between them. Germline V gene sequence: CDR1 SGDLS, CDR2 YYNGEE. CDR3 length: 13 residues. Here the CDR3 reads CASSVESSKKAFF. For the CDR3, the DNA is TGTGCCAGCAGCGTAGAGTCCTCTAAGAAAGCTTTCTTT.

In DNA, the CDR3 is TGTGCCAGCAGCTTGGGGCAGGGGGTTACCTATGGCTACACCTTC. Translated: CASSLGQGVTYGYTF. This sequence joins TRBV5-4 and TRBJ1-2; 7 bases are shared with TRBD1. The CDR3 is made up of 15 amino acids. Germline V gives CDR1 SGHNT, CDR2 YYREEE (reference sequence). With V trimmed by 0 bases and J by 4 bases, 6 bases remained unmatched. The full variable domain, in which reference TRBV5-4 and TRBJ1-2 provide the parts outside the CDR3, is ETGVTQSPTHLIKTRGQQVTLRCSSQSGHNTVSWYQQALGQGPQFIFQYYREEENGRGNFPPRFSGLQFPNYSSELNVNALELDDSALYLCASSLGQGVTYGYTFGSGTRLTVV.

This sequence joins TRBV30 and TRBJ1-2, with 11 bases that match TRBD1. The V gene end was trimmed by 5 bases and the J gene end by 3 bases; junction bases not matched to a gene: 2. From germline, CDR1 is GTSNPN and CDR2 SVGIG (reference sequence). This CDR3 is built from 13 residues. The CDR3 nucleotides read TGTGCCTGGGGACAGGGGGCTGACTATGGCTACACCTTC. It yields the protein CAWGQGADYGYTF.

This clone was seen only a few times. This rearrangement joins TRBV30 to TRBJ1-6; 10 bases are shared with TRBD1. Germline CDR1 and CDR2: GTSNPN and SVGIG (reference sequence). The length of the CDR3 is 14 residues. Germline trimming cut 6 bases from V and 9 bases from J; bases unmatched to any gene: 8. The CDR3 loop reads CACPQWTGGSPLHF. The CDR3 DNA follows: TGTGCCTGCCCCCAGTGGACAGGGGGTTCACCCCTCCACTTT.

This clone was detected only a few times. The chain combines TRBV6-5 with TRBJ1-5; 8 nucleotides agree with TRBD1. The germline V gene encodes CDR1 MNHEY and CDR2 SVGAGI. The ends lost 4 bases at V and 7 bases at J; junction bases unmatched: 6. The CDR3 runs to 14 residues. Written as DNA, the CDR3 is TGTGCCAGCAGTTTAGTACAGGGGGGACAGCCCCAGCATTTT. This translates into CASSLVQGGQPQHF.